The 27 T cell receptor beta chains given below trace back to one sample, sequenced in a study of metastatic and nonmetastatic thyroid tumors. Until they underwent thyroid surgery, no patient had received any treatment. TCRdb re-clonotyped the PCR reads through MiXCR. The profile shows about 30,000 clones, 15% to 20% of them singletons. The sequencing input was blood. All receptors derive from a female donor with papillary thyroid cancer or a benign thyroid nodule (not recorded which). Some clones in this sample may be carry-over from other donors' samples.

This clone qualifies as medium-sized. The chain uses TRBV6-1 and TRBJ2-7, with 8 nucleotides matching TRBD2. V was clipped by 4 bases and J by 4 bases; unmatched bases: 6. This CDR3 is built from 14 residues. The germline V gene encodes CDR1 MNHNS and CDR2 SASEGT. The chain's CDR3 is CASSGAGDVYEQYF. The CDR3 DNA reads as TGTGCCAGCAGTGGAGCGGGAGATGTTTACGAGCAGTACTTC.

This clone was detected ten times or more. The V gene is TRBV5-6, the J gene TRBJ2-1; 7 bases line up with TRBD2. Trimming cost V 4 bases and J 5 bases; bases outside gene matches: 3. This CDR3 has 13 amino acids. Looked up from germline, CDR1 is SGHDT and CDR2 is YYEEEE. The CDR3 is CASSRAGNNEQFF. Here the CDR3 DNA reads TGTGCCAGCAGCCGAGCGGGAAACAATGAGCAGTTCTTC. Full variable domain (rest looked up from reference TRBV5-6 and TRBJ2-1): DAGVTQSPTHLIKTRGQQVTLRCSPKSGHDTVSWYQQALGQGPQFIFQYYEEEERQRGNFPDRFSGHQFPNYSSELNVNALLLGDSALYLCASSRAGNNEQFFGPGTRLTVL.

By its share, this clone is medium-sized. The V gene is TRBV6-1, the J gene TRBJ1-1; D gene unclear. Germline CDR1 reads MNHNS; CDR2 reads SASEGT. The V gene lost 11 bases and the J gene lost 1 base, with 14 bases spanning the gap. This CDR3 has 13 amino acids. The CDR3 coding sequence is TGTGCCGTAACCTCTACCGCGAACACTGAAGCTTTCTTT. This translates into CAVTSTANTEAFF.

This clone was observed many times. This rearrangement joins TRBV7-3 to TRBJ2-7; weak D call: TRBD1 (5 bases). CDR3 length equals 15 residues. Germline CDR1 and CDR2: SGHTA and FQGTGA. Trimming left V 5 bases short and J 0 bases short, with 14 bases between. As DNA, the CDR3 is TGTGCCAGCAGCCCCCTTCCGACAGCCTCCTACGAGCAGTACTTC. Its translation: CASSPLPTASYEQYF.

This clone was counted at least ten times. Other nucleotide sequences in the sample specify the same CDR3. CDR3: CASRPRLAGKFNEQFF. The CDR3 DNA follows: TGTGCCAGCAGGCCCCGACTAGCGGGGAAGTTCAATGAGCAGTTCTTC. The rearrangement joins TRBV6-7 to TRBJ2-1, with 11 bases fitting TRBD2. TRBV6-7 is annotated as an ORF whose role is uncertain. The length of the CDR3 is 16 residues. Losses at the gene ends were 6 bases for V and 6 bases for J; bases not matched to a gene: 10.

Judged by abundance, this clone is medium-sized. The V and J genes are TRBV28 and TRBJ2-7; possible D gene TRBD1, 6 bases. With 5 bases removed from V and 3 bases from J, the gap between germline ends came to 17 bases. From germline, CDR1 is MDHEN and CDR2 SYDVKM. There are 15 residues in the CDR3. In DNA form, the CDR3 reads TGTGCCAGCAGTATCCCCAGGGGCCTCCTCTACGAGCAGTACTTC. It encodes CASSIPRGLLYEQYF.

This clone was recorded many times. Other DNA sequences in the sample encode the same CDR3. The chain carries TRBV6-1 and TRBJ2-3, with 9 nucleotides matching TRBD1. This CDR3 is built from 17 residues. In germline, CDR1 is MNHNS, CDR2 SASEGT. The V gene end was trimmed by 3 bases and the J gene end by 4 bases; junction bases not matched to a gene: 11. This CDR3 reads CASSEDWDRARADTQYF. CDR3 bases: TGTGCCAGCAGTGAGGATTGGGACAGGGCTAGGGCAGATACGCAGTATTTT.

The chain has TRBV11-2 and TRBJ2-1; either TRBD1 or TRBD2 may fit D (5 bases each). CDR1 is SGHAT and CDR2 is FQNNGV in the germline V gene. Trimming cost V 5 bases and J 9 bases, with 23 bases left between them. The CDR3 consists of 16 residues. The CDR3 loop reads CASSRAWGRDFLEQFF. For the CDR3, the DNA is TGTGCCAGCAGCCGTGCGTGGGGCCGGGATTTTCTTGAGCAGTTCTTC.

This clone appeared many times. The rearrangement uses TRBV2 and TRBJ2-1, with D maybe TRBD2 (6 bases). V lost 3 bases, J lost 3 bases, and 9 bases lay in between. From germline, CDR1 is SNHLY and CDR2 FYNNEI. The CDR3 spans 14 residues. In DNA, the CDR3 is TGTGCCAGCAGTGACGGCGGGAACTACAATGAGCAGTTCTTC. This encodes CASSDGGNYNEQFF. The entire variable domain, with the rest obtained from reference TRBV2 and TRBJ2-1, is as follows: EPEVTQTPSHQVTQMGQEVILRCVPISNHLYFYWYRQILGQKVEFLVSFYNNEISEKSEIFDDQFSVERPDGSNFTLKIRSTKLEDSAMYFCASSDGGNYNEQFFGPGTRLTVL.

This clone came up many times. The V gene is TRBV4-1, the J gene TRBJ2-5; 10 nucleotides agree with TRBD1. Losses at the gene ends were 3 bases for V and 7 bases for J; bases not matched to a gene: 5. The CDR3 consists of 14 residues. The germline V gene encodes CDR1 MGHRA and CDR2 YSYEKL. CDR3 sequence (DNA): TGCGCCAGCAGCCAGACAGGGGGCGCGGGGACCCAGTACTTC. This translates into CASSQTGGAGTQYF.

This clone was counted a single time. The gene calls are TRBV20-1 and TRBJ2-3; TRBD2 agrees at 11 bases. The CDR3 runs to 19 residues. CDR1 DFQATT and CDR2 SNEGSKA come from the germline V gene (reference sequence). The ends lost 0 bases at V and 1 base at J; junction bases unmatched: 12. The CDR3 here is CSARDLRLAGGGGTDTQYF. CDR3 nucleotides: TGCAGTGCTAGAGATCTGAGGCTAGCGGGAGGTGGAGGCACAGATACGCAGTATTTT.

CDR3 amino acids: CACSGLAGGGEQFF. The CDR3 region has the DNA TGTGCCTGTTCGGGACTAGCGGGAGGAGGAGAGCAGTTCTTC. This chain connects TRBV30 to TRBJ2-1; 15 bases fit TRBD2. The V and J ends lost 6 bases and 10 bases, in that order; junction bases with no gene match: 7. The CDR3 is 14 amino acids. Germline CDR1 and CDR2: GTSNPN and SVGIG (reference sequence).

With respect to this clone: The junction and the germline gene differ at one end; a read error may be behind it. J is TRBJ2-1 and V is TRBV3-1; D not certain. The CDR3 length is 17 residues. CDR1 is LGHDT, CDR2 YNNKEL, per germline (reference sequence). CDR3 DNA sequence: TGTGTCAGCAGCCAAGTGGGCTTACTGAGCTCCTACAATGAGCAGTTCTTC. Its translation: CVSSQVGLLSSYNEQFF.

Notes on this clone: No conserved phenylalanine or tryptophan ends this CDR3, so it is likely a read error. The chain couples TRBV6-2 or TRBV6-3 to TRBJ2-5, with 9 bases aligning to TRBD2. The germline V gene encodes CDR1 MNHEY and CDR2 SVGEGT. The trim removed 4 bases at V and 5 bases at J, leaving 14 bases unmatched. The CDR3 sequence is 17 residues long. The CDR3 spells CASSSNSREGRMETQYS. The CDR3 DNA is TGTGCCAGCAGTTCCAACTCGCGGGAGGGCCGGATGGAGACCCAGTACTCC.

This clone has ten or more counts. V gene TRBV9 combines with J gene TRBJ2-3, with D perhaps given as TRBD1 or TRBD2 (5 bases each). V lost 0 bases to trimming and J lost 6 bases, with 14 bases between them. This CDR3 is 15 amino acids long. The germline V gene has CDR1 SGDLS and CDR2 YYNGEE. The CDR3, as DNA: TGTGCCAGCAGCGTAGACGTGGGAGAGGGGGATACGCAGTATTTT. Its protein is CASSVDVGEGDTQYF.

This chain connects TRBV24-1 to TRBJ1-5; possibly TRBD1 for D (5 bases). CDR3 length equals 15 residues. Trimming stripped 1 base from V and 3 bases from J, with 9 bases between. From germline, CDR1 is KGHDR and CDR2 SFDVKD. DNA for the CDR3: TGTGCCACCAGTGATTTTGCAGGGAACAATCAGCCCCAGCATTTT. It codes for CATSDFAGNNQPQHF.

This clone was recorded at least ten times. CDR3 amino acids: CASSALGYEQYF. The CDR3 DNA is TGTGCCAGCAGTGCATTGGGGTACGAGCAGTACTTC. The chain combines TRBV2 with TRBJ2-7, with unresolved D. CDR3 length equals 12 residues. In germline, CDR1 is SNHLY, CDR2 FYNNEI. V was trimmed by 4 bases and J by 4 bases, leaving 8 bases between them.

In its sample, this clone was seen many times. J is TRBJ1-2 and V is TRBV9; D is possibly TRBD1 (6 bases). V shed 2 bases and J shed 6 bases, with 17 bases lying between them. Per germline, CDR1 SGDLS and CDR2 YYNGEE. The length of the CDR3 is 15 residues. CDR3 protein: CASSVTGAAGDGYTF. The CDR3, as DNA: TGTGCCAGCAGCGTGACAGGTGCGGCCGGGGATGGCTACACCTTC. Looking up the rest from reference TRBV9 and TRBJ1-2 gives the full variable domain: DSGVTQTPKHLITATGQRVTLRCSPRSGDLSVYWYQQSLDQGLQFLIQYYNGEERAKGNILERFSAQQFPDLHSELNLSSLELGDSALYFCASSVTGAAGDGYTFGSGTRLTVV.

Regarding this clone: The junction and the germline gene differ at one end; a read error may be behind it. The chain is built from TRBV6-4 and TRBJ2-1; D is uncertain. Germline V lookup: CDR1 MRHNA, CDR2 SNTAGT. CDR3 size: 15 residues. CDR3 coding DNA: TGTGCCAGCAGTGGGGCTAGAGGTTCCCATCAGGAGCAGCTCTTC. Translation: CASSGARGSHQEQLF.

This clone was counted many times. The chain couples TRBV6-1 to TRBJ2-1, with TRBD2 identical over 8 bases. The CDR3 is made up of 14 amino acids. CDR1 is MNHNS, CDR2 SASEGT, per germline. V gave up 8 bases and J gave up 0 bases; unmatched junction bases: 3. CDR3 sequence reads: CASRSGDSYNEQFF. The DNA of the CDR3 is TGTGCCAGCCGTAGCGGGGACTCCTACAATGAGCAGTTCTTC.

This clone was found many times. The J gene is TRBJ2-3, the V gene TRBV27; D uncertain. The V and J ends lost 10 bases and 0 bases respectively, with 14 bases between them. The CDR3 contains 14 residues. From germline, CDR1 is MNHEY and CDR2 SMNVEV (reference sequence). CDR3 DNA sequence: TGTGCCACCGCCCGGCGGCCTAGCACAGATACGCAGTATTTT. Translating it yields CATARRPSTDTQYF.

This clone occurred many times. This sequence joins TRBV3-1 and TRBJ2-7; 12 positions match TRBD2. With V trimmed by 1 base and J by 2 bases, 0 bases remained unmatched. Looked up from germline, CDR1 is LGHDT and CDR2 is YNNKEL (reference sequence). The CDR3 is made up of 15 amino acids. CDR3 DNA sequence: TGTGCCAGCAGCCAAGGGACTAGCGGGGCCTACGAGCAGTACTTC. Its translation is CASSQGTSGAYEQYF.

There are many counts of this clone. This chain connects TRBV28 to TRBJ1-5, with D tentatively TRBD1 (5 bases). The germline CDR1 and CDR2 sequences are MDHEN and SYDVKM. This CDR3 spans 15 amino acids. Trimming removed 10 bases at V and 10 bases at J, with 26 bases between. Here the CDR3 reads CATSRSWLRGAPQHF. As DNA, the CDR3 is TGTGCCACCTCGAGGTCGTGGCTTAGAGGGGCTCCCCAGCATTTT.

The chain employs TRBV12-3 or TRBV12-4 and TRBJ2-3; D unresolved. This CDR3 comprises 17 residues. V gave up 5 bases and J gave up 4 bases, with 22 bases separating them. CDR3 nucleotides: TGTGCCAGCAGTGGGGTCCCTGACATTGTGTTTTCAGATACGCAGTATTTT. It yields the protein CASSGVPDIVFSDTQYF.

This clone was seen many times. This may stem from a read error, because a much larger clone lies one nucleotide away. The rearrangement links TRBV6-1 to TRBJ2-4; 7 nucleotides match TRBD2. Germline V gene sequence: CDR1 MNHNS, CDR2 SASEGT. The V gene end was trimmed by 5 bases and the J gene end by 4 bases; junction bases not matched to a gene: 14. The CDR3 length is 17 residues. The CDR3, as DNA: TGTGCCAGCAGTCTTGCCAGGGTTGCGGGAGCAAAAAACATTCAGTACTTC. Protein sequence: CASSLARVAGAKNIQYF.

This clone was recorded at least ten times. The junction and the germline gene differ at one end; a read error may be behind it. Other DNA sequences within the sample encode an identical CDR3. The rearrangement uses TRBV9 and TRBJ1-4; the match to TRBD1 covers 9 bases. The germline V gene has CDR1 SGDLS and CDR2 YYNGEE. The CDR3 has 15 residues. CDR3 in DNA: TGTGCCAGCAGCGTTCAACAGGGGGCGGCTGAAAAACTGTTTTTC. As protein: CASSVQQGAAEKLFF.

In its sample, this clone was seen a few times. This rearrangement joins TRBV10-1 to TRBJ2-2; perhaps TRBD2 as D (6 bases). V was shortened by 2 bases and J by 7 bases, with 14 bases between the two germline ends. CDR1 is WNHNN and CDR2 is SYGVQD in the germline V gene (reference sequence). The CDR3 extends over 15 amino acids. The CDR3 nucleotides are TGCGCCAGCAGTGAGGGGACTGAATTAGACGGGGAGCTGTTTTTT. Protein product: CASSEGTELDGELFF.